These T cell receptor beta chains were read from a single sample in a study of shared clonotypes between healthy human individuals. The data were produced by immunoSEQ multiplex PCR, yet TCRdb's version contains in-frame clones alone and is incomplete. The sample carries under 2,000,000 clones, about 95% recorded once. Sample: naive CD8+ T cells sorted from blood. These receptors all stem from a man aged 18 to 35 in good health. Each CDR3 is given with its conserved first and last residue. Fields, in order: D gene, J gene, clone size, V gene, CDR3 DNA, CDR3 protein. The D gene is left open where the match is weak. Size tells how often a clone was seen (once, few, many) or the class of an expanded clone, and some rows leave it out.

-,TRBJ2-3,-,TRBV5-1,TGCGCCAGCAGCTTGGTGTCTGCGCAGGCCACAGATACGCAGTATTTT,CASSLVSAQATDTQYF
-,TRBJ1-1,once,TRBV7-9,TGTGCCAGCAGCTTTGAGAGCACTGAAGCTTTCTTT,CASSFESTEAFF
-,TRBJ1-4,-,TRBV4-1,TGCGCCAGCAGCCAATATGGGGTCCCTAATGAAAAACTGTTTTTT,CASSQYGVPNEKLFF
-,TRBJ2-7,once,TRBV28,TGTGCCAGCAGTTTGAGAGGGGCGTCCTACGAGCAGTACTTC,CASSLRGASYEQYF
-,TRBJ1-4,-,TRBV29-1,TGCAGCGTTAGGGGGGAAAATGAAAAACTGTTTTTT,CSVRGENEKLFF
-,TRBJ2-3,-,TRBV27,TGTGCCAGCAGTTTTGAAGGAGCTTTTAATACGCAGTATTTT,CASSFEGAFNTQYF
-,TRBJ1-1,-,TRBV30,TGTGCCTGGAGTGTACAAGTTGAAGCTTTCTTT,CAWSVQVEAFF
-,TRBJ2-7,-,TRBV21-1,TGTGCCAGCAGCAAAGGTGACGGAGGTGTCTCCTACGAGCAGTACTTC,CASSKGDGGVSYEQYF
-,TRBJ1-4,-,TRBV6-5,TGTGCCAGCAGAACGACAGGACCGAATGAAAAACTGTTTTTT,CASRTTGPNEKLFF
-,TRBJ1-4,once,TRBV30,TGTGCCTGGAGTAGTAGCGAAAAACTGTTTTTT,CAWSSSEKLFF
-,TRBJ2-7,-,TRBV7-9,TGTGCCAGCGAAGGGGAATACGAGCAGTACTTC,CASEGEYEQYF
TRBD2,TRBJ2-1,-,TRBV7-6,TGTGCCAGCAGCTTAGAGTTGACTAGCGAGCACAATGAGCAGTTCTTC,CASSLELTSEHNEQFF
-,TRBJ1-1,-,TRBV19,TGTGCCAGTACCACCCCATGGGGGGCCGGGAACACTGAAGCTTTCTTT,CASTTPWGAGNTEAFF
TRBD1,TRBJ2-7,-,TRBV6-1,TGTGCCAGCATGTGGACAGGGGGCGGTTACGAGCAGTACTTC,CASMWTGGGYEQYF
-,TRBJ2-7,-,TRBV7-2,TGTGCCAGCAGCTTAGCGGGAGGTCCGACTCCCTACGAGCAGTACTTC,CASSLAGGPTPYEQYF
-,TRBJ2-5,-,TRBV7-7,TGTGCTAGCAGCTCCGGGCGCGGGACTTGGGAGACCCAGTACTTC,CASSSGRGTWETQYF
-,TRBJ2-2,-,TRBV6-4,TGTGCCAGCAGGATAAGAGGGGGCACCGGGGAGCTGTTTTTT,CASRIRGGTGELFF
-,TRBJ2-7,-,TRBV6-1,TGTGCCAGCAGTGAAGGGGGGACGTCACTCTACGAGCAGTACTTC,CASSEGGTSLYEQYF
TRBD1,TRBJ2-2,-,TRBV13,TGTGCCAGCAGCTTAGGATTGACAGGGGCCACCGGGGAGCTGTTTTTT,CASSLGLTGATGELFF
-,TRBJ1-1,-,TRBV6-1,TGTGCCAGCAGTGATTTCGGGGCGAACACTGAAGCTTTCTTT,CASSDFGANTEAFF
-,TRBJ2-2,-,TRBV2,TGTGCCAGCAGTGATGAGACAGGTCCGAACACCGGGGAGCTGTTTTTT,CASSDETGPNTGELFF
-,TRBJ2-7,-,TRBV6-1,TGTGCCAGCAGCCCCAGGGGAACGTCCTACGAGCAGTACTTC,CASSPRGTSYEQYF
TRBD1,TRBJ1-1,-,TRBV19,TGTGCCAGTAGTATCAGGGGGGAGTATACTGAAGCTTTCTTT,CASSIRGEYTEAFF
-,TRBJ1-1,few,TRBV30,TGTGCCTGGAGCCGGGGTTCGGGAACTGAAGCTTTCTTT,CAWSRGSGTEAFF
-,TRBJ1-6,-,TRBV14,TGTGCCAGCAGCCCCGGATGGGACTGGAATTCACCCCTCCACTTT,CASSPGWDWNSPLHF
-,TRBJ2-3,once,TRBV18,TGTGCCACCACAGGGACCGCTAGCACAGATACGCAGTATTTT,CATTGTASTDTQYF
-,TRBJ1-2,-,TRBV2,TGTGCCAGCAGTGAATGGGGCGGGCCGACGAGTCGGGGCTACACCTTC,CASSEWGGPTSRGYTF
-,TRBJ2-1,once,TRBV4-1,TGCGCCAGCAGCCTCCGCGTTATAAGCGGAAATGAGCAGTTCTTC,CASSLRVISGNEQFF
-,TRBJ2-3,-,TRBV7-3,TGTGCCAGCAGTCCTTCCGGAGGGTTGGATACGCAGTATTTT,CASSPSGGLDTQYF
TRBD2,TRBJ2-3,-,TRBV7-8,TGTGCCAGCAGCTCTGGACTAGCGGAGACAGATACGCAGTATTTT,CASSSGLAETDTQYF
TRBD1,TRBJ2-1,-,TRBV15,TGTGCCACCAGCAGTCAAGGGGGGACAGGGGTCAATGAGCAGTTCTTC,CATSSQGGTGVNEQFF
TRBD2,TRBJ2-3,-,TRBV7-2,TGTGCCAGCAGCATACTAGCGGGAACAGATACGCAGTATTTT,CASSILAGTDTQYF
-,TRBJ1-2,-,TRBV29-1,TGCAGCGTAGACGACAGCTCCCTCGGGGATGGCTACACCTTC,CSVDDSSLGDGYTF
-,TRBJ2-7,-,TRBV5-1,TGCGCCAGCAGCTTGTTGTCTTTGGCGGGGGCTAACGACGAGCAGTACTTC,CASSLLSLAGANDEQYF
TRBD1,TRBJ1-6,-,TRBV27,TGTGCCAGCAGTTTAGGGACAGGTTGGCCCCTCCACTTT,CASSLGTGWPLHF
TRBD1,TRBJ1-4,-,TRBV10-3,TGTGCCATCAGTGACGACAGGGGTAATGAAAAACTGTTTTTT,CAISDDRGNEKLFF
-,TRBJ1-2,-,TRBV29-1,TGCAGCGTTGAGTCGCTAAACTATGGCTACACCTTC,CSVESLNYGYTF
TRBD1,TRBJ2-2,once,TRBV7-2,TGTGCCAGCAGCTCGACAGGGTTTCGGGAGCTGTTTTTT,CASSSTGFRELFF
-,TRBJ1-1,-,TRBV4-1,TGCGCCAGCAGCCAGTACGGGACACCAACGATGAACACTGAAGCTTTCTTT,CASSQYGTPTMNTEAFF
-,TRBJ1-5,-,TRBV28,TGTGCCACTTTGCGGGGAGCCCCCAATAATCAGCCCCAGCATTTT,CATLRGAPNNQPQHF
-,TRBJ2-5,-,TRBV4-1,TGCGCCAGCAGCCTGAGATCGGGAGTTGAAGAGACCCAGTACTTC,CASSLRSGVEETQYF
TRBD1,TRBJ1-5,-,TRBV15,TGTGCCACCAGCAGTTCCGACAGGGGTCGGAATCAGCCCCAGCATTTT,CATSSSDRGRNQPQHF
-,TRBJ2-1,-,TRBV7-9,TGTGCCAGCAGCCCCCGGTCGGGAGAATCGGGCAATGAGCAGTTCTTC,CASSPRSGESGNEQFF
-,TRBJ2-3,-,TRBV5-6,TGTGCCAGCAGCGGAGGTACAGATACGCAGTATTTT,CASSGGTDTQYF
-,TRBJ2-2,-,TRBV4-1,TGCGCCAGCAGCCAAGATCGAGACGTTAACACCGGGGAGCTGTTTTTT,CASSQDRDVNTGELFF
-,TRBJ2-3,-,TRBV27,TGTGCCAGCAGTGACCAGGGGTCTGGCACAGATACGCAGTATTTT,CASSDQGSGTDTQYF
-,TRBJ2-7,-,TRBV2,TGTGCCAGCAGTGAAGCTGGAGATGATAACGAGCAGTACTTC,CASSEAGDDNEQYF
TRBD1,TRBJ2-3,-,TRBV15,TGTGCCACCAGCAGCGTCAGGGGGACGGATACGCAGTATTTT,CATSSVRGTDTQYF
TRBD1,TRBJ2-1,-,TRBV4-3,TGCGCCAGCAGCCGCCTGACAGGGGCGTACAATGAGCAGTTCTTC,CASSRLTGAYNEQFF
-,TRBJ2-1,-,TRBV27,TGTGCCAGCAGTTTAGGGCAGGGGTACAATGAGCAGTTCTTC,CASSLGQGYNEQFF
TRBD1,TRBJ2-2,-,TRBV6-1,TGTGCCAAACTACAGGGGGAGGCCGGGGAGCTGTTTTTT,CAKLQGEAGELFF
-,TRBJ2-7,-,TRBV4-2,TGTGCCAGCAGCCAAGATCAAGGCTTATCCTACGAGCAGTACTTC,CASSQDQGLSYEQYF
-,TRBJ2-3,-,TRBV28,TGTGCCAGCAGTTTCCCGGGGGGCGGCACAGATACGCAGTATTTT,CASSFPGGGTDTQYF
-,TRBJ2-1,once,TRBV7-9,TGTGCCAGCAGCTTAGCGCTGGACGATCGGTATGAGCAGTTCTTC,CASSLALDDRYEQFF